The 7 T cell receptor beta chains below all came from one sample that was sequenced in a study of metastatic and nonmetastatic thyroid tumors. From the PCR reads, TCRdb re-called clones with MiXCR. The sample includes several thousand clones, more than 20% seen only once; the top ten take roughly 26%. There were no patients who had received any treatment before thyroid surgery. The sample was tumor tissue. These receptors were taken from a female donor with papillary thyroid cancer or a benign thyroid nodule (not recorded which). Some clones in this sample may be carry-over from other donors' samples.

Comment on this clone: Compared with germline, one end of the junction differs, possibly owing to a read error. The chain uses TRBV5-1 and TRBJ1-1; possible D gene TRBD1, 6 bases. Germline V gene data show CDR1 as SGHRS and CDR2 as YFSETQ. The CDR3 spans 16 residues. CDR3 coding DNA: TGCGCCAGCAGTCGTACAGGGAGCTTTATGAACACCGAAGCTCTCTTT. Protein product: CASSRTGSFMNTEALF. The full variable domain, in which reference TRBV5-1 and TRBJ1-1 provide the parts outside the CDR3, is KAGVTQTPRYLIKTRGQQVTLSCSPISGHRSVSWYQQTPGQGLQFLFEYFSETQRNKGNFPGRFSGRQFSNSRSEMNVSTLELGDSALYLCASSRTGSFMNTEALFGQGTRLTVV.

The chain links TRBV7-9 to TRBJ2-2; D possibly matches TRBD1 or TRBD2 (6 bases each). The CDR3 runs 14 residues. Germline CDR1 and CDR2: SEHNR and FQNEAQ (reference sequence). Trimming shortened V by 3 bases and J by 6 bases, and 11 bases separated the two germline ends. In DNA, the CDR3 is TGTGCCAGCAGCTTTCCAGGGGAGGCCGGGGAGCTGTTTTTT. Encoded protein: CASSFPGEAGELFF.

In its sample, this clone is medium-sized (0.01 to 0.1%). The V call is TRBV28, the J call TRBJ1-2, with D tentatively TRBD1 (6 bases). This CDR3 contains 13 residues. V lost 6 bases, J lost 4 bases, and 12 bases lay in between. Germline V gene data show CDR1 as MDHEN and CDR2 as SYDVKM. CDR3 in amino acids: CASRPGGRYGYTF. For the CDR3, the DNA is TGTGCCAGCAGACCCGGGGGGCGCTATGGCTACACCTTC.

This chain uses TRBV5-1 with TRBJ1-2; D is unclear. In germline, CDR1 is SGHRS, CDR2 YFSETQ. This CDR3 spans 13 amino acids. The V end was cut by 5 bases, the J end by 0 bases, with 8 bases between. The CDR3 loop reads CASRPQANYGYTF. The DNA for the CDR3 is TGCGCCAGCAGGCCGCAAGCTAACTATGGCTACACCTTC.

This clone is judged medium-sized. The rearrangement joins TRBV2 to TRBJ2-7, with 9 bases matching TRBD1. Trimming cost V 5 bases and J 1 base; bases outside gene matches: 3. The germline gives CDR1 SNHLY, CDR2 FYNNEI. This CDR3 region has 14 residues. The CDR3 DNA is TGTGCCAGCAGTCCCGGGACAGGGTCCTACGAGCAGTACTTC. The encoded protein is CASSPGTGSYEQYF.

This clone turned up a few times. The J gene is TRBJ1-4, the V gene TRBV6-1; D is perhaps TRBD1 (5 bases). The V and J ends lost 5 bases and 4 bases respectively, with 14 bases between them. CDR3 length equals 15 residues. The germline V gene encodes CDR1 MNHNS and CDR2 SASEGT. As DNA, the CDR3 is TGTGCCAGCAGTCATGGGGGGGTAGGTAATGAAAAACTGTTTTTT. This sequence encodes CASSHGGVGNEKLFF.

This clone appeared a few times. The chain combines TRBV12-3 or TRBV12-4 with TRBJ2-3; D is unclear. CDR3 size: 12 residues. The V gene lost 5 bases and the J gene lost 4 bases, with 7 bases spanning the gap. This CDR3 reads CASSLPPDTQYF. The CDR3 DNA sequence: TGTGCCAGCAGTCTCCCCCCAGATACGCAGTATTTT.